This is a list of T cell receptor beta chains from one sample in a study of cytomegalovirus exposure and HLA in healthy donors. Data came from immunoSEQ multiplex PCR; TCRdb stores just in-frame clones and leaves some out. Of about 98,000 clones in the sample, 87% were seen once. Sequenced: PBMCs. These receptors were obtained from a woman aged 25 to 45 in good health and CMV-seronegative. CDR3s include the opening cysteine and the closing phenylalanine or tryptophan.

J	V	CDR3
TRBJ2-7	TRBV18	CASSPLPTGGYEQYF
TRBJ2-7	TRBV21-1	CASSPPKWGENEQYF
TRBJ2-7	TRBV10-3	CAISETGSYEQYF
TRBJ2-3	TRBV9	CASSVESLSTDTQYF
TRBJ1-2	TRBV5-4	CASSLVSGDGYTF
TRBJ1-4	TRBV28	CASTPGRVANEKLFF
TRBJ1-2	TRBV29-1	CSVGGNGYGYTF
TRBJ2-3	TRBV2	CASNSGQYF
TRBJ1-3	TRBV5-1	CASSFSPQGADTIYF
TRBJ1-6	TRBV4-1	CASALGEGNSPLHF
TRBJ1-1	TRBV5-1	CASSTGVGPGTEAFF
TRBJ1-1	TRBV2	CASSSPGQEAFF
TRBJ1-2	TRBV19	CASSIRGGDSNYGYTF
TRBJ2-1	TRBV10-3	CAISGSLQASGKLNEQFF
TRBJ2-7	TRBV6-5	CASSYLGAGKGEQYF
TRBJ1-1	TRBV7-2	CASTYRGNTEAFF
TRBJ2-7	TRBV5-4	CASSLFTSGSPNEQYF
TRBJ1-5	TRBV7-3	CASSARGGQPQHF
TRBJ2-7	TRBV27	CASSLGVMGSSEQYF
TRBJ2-1	TRBV5-1	CASSLYADSLNEQFF
TRBJ2-6	TRBV19	CASSIWGAGANVLTF
TRBJ2-1	TRBV6-5	CASSYLGDRGNEQFF
TRBJ1-5	TRBV7-8	CASSYRGQPQHF